These T cell receptor beta chains were read from a single sample in a study of OX40 agonist ivuxolimab in advanced cancers. Sequencing used immunoSEQ multiplex PCR; TCRdb keeps in-frame clones, though not all of them. The sample includes about 60,000 clones, less than 90% of them seen just once. The material sequenced was CD4+ or CD8+ T cells sorted from blood, taken in a trial of the OX40 agonist ivuxolimab. The source is an adult with an advanced solid tumor such as melanoma, head and neck, liver or kidney cancer. The CDR3 runs from the conserved cysteine through the conserved F or W. A D gene is named only where the DNA matches it firmly. Clone size is not always given. Where it is, it says once, few, many or a class for expanded clones.

CDR3 protein: CATSNREALDNEQFF; clone size: -; D gene: -; V gene: TRBV15; J gene: TRBJ2-1
CDR3 protein: CASSPIGADTQYF; clone size: -; D gene: -; V gene: TRBV7-3; J gene: TRBJ2-3
CDR3 protein: CASSLAAQAPAFF; clone size: -; D gene: -; V gene: TRBV5-6; J gene: TRBJ1-1
CDR3 protein: CASSLARGYEQYF; clone size: once; D gene: -; V gene: TRBV5-1; J gene: TRBJ2-7
CDR3 protein: CASSFRMQGRTNEKLFF; clone size: -; D gene: -; V gene: TRBV7-8; J gene: TRBJ1-4
CDR3 protein: CASSLEAGGLWNEQFF; clone size: -; D gene: TRBD2; V gene: TRBV5-1; J gene: TRBJ2-1
CDR3 protein: CASSSPNRALGDF; clone size: -; D gene: -; V gene: TRBV6-1; J gene: TRBJ2-7
CDR3 protein: CASSVSLNQPQHF; clone size: few; D gene: -; V gene: TRBV6-1; J gene: TRBJ1-5
CDR3 protein: CASSFWGSQETQYF; clone size: -; D gene: -; V gene: TRBV27; J gene: TRBJ2-5
CDR3 protein: CASSLTGIESPLHF; clone size: -; D gene: -; V gene: TRBV4-2; J gene: TRBJ1-6
CDR3 protein: CASSLAGVQETQYF; clone size: -; D gene: TRBD2; V gene: TRBV5-4; J gene: TRBJ2-5
CDR3 protein: CASSSFIAGAADTQYF; clone size: -; D gene: TRBD2; V gene: TRBV7-9; J gene: TRBJ2-3
CDR3 protein: CASSLQRGFSF; clone size: -; D gene: -; V gene: TRBV5-4; J gene: TRBJ1-6
CDR3 protein: CASRIGSQPQHF; clone size: -; D gene: -; V gene: TRBV5-1; J gene: TRBJ1-5
CDR3 protein: CASRNGQKNTGELFF; clone size: -; D gene: -; V gene: TRBV6-5; J gene: TRBJ2-2
CDR3 protein: CASSFDRLSYEQYF; clone size: -; D gene: -; V gene: TRBV2; J gene: TRBJ2-7
CDR3 protein: CASSSTSDRVADTQYF; clone size: -; D gene: TRBD2; V gene: TRBV28; J gene: TRBJ2-3
CDR3 protein: CSVEQGFYGYTF; clone size: -; D gene: -; V gene: TRBV29-1; J gene: TRBJ1-2
CDR3 protein: CASSLRTGRDYGYTF; clone size: -; D gene: TRBD1; V gene: TRBV9; J gene: TRBJ1-2
CDR3 protein: CASSIDTGNTIYF; clone size: -; D gene: -; V gene: TRBV19; J gene: TRBJ1-3
CDR3 protein: CAWRSGLAGGYNEQFF; clone size: -; D gene: TRBD2; V gene: TRBV30; J gene: TRBJ2-1
CDR3 protein: CASSWRTSGEYNEQFF; clone size: -; D gene: TRBD2; V gene: TRBV7-2; J gene: TRBJ2-1
CDR3 protein: CASSASGQGPYEQYF; clone size: -; D gene: TRBD1; V gene: TRBV6-1; J gene: TRBJ2-7
CDR3 protein: CAINTRLGDTQYF; clone size: -; D gene: -; V gene: TRBV10-3; J gene: TRBJ2-3
CDR3 protein: CASTSKGGRDNEQFF; clone size: -; D gene: -; V gene: TRBV19; J gene: TRBJ2-1
CDR3 protein: CASSHTLSGTSASYEQFF; clone size: -; D gene: TRBD2; V gene: TRBV4-2; J gene: TRBJ2-1
CDR3 protein: CASSPGTGGNNEQFF; clone size: -; D gene: TRBD1; V gene: TRBV7-9; J gene: TRBJ2-1
CDR3 protein: CASSIQASGSHTQYF; clone size: -; D gene: -; V gene: TRBV7-2; J gene: TRBJ2-3
CDR3 protein: CASSTPGQYYGYTF; clone size: -; D gene: TRBD1; V gene: TRBV19; J gene: TRBJ1-2
CDR3 protein: CASSLRWRARYEQYF; clone size: -; D gene: -; V gene: TRBV7-2; J gene: TRBJ2-7
CDR3 protein: CASSEVGRSLHGYTF; clone size: -; D gene: -; V gene: TRBV6-1; J gene: TRBJ1-2
CDR3 protein: CASSLPERLEQYF; clone size: -; D gene: -; V gene: TRBV5-4; J gene: TRBJ2-7
CDR3 protein: CASSTNSRVETQYF; clone size: -; D gene: -; V gene: TRBV5-4; J gene: TRBJ2-5
CDR3 protein: CAWNSGRHTDTQYF; clone size: -; D gene: TRBD2; V gene: TRBV30; J gene: TRBJ2-3
CDR3 protein: CASSPAQGLSQPQHF; clone size: -; D gene: -; V gene: TRBV6-6; J gene: TRBJ1-5
CDR3 protein: CASSSGDANEKLFF; clone size: -; D gene: -; V gene: TRBV11-2; J gene: TRBJ1-4
CDR3 protein: CASRPTGVPYEQYF; clone size: -; D gene: TRBD1; V gene: TRBV28; J gene: TRBJ2-7
CDR3 protein: CASSLVQGWTGELFF; clone size: -; D gene: -; V gene: TRBV11-2; J gene: TRBJ2-2
CDR3 protein: CASSSHRDGYNEQFF; clone size: -; D gene: -; V gene: TRBV11-3; J gene: TRBJ2-1
CDR3 protein: CASSPNGGQSYEQYF; clone size: -; D gene: -; V gene: TRBV18; J gene: TRBJ2-7
CDR3 protein: CASSPASSYEQYF; clone size: -; D gene: -; V gene: TRBV18; J gene: TRBJ2-7
CDR3 protein: CASSLTRDSGANVLTF; clone size: -; D gene: -; V gene: TRBV7-3; J gene: TRBJ2-6
CDR3 protein: CASSLAPGTGWKLFF; clone size: once; D gene: TRBD1; V gene: TRBV7-2; J gene: TRBJ1-4
CDR3 protein: CSARDLESQYF; clone size: -; D gene: -; V gene: TRBV20-1; J gene: TRBJ2-7
CDR3 protein: CASSYRRDPSYEQYF; clone size: -; D gene: -; V gene: TRBV6-5; J gene: TRBJ2-7
CDR3 protein: CASSAVLAGAADEQFF; clone size: -; D gene: TRBD2; V gene: TRBV9; J gene: TRBJ2-1
CDR3 protein: CASRYRTYEQYF; clone size: few; D gene: -; V gene: TRBV2; J gene: TRBJ2-7
CDR3 protein: CASSQGQNTNTGELFF; clone size: -; D gene: -; V gene: TRBV5-1; J gene: TRBJ2-2
CDR3 protein: CASSKEGRQGSYEQYF; clone size: -; D gene: -; V gene: TRBV21-1; J gene: TRBJ2-7
CDR3 protein: CASSPLSDVVKQFF; clone size: few; D gene: -; V gene: TRBV4-2; J gene: TRBJ2-1
CDR3 protein: CASSSGARLAGELFF; clone size: -; D gene: -; V gene: TRBV5-4; J gene: TRBJ2-2
CDR3 protein: CASARTGGARSSTDTQYF; clone size: few; D gene: TRBD1; V gene: TRBV4-1; J gene: TRBJ2-3
CDR3 protein: CASSESPGITEAFF; clone size: -; D gene: -; V gene: TRBV10-1; J gene: TRBJ1-1
CDR3 protein: CASSLKGAGSPLHF; clone size: -; D gene: TRBD1; V gene: TRBV28; J gene: TRBJ1-6
CDR3 protein: CASSDRLPGNTIYF; clone size: few; D gene: -; V gene: TRBV6-1; J gene: TRBJ1-3